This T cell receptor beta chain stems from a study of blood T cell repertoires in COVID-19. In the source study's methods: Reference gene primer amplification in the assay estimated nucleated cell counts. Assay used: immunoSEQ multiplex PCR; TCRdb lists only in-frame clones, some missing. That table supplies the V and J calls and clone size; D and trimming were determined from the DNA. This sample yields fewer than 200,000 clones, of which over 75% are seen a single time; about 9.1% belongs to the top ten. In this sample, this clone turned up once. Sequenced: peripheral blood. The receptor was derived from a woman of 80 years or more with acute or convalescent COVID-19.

CDR3 amino acids: CASSLSSGANEKLFF. In DNA form, the CDR3 reads TGCGCCAGCAGCTTGAGCTCGGGGGCTAATGAAAAACTGTTTTTT. The chain couples TRBV5-1 to TRBJ1-4; possibly TRBD1 for D (5 bases). The CDR3 is 15 amino acids. CDR1 and CDR2 (germline): SGHRS, YFSETQ. The V end was cut by 1 base, the J end by 3 bases, with 10 bases between. Supplemented by reference TRBV5-1 and TRBJ1-4, the full variable domain reads KAGVTQTPRYLIKTRGQQVTLSCSPISGHRSVSWYQQTPGQGLQFLFEYFSETQRNKGNFPGRFSGRQFSNSRSEMNVSTLELGDSALYLCASSLSSGANEKLFFGSGTQLSVL.